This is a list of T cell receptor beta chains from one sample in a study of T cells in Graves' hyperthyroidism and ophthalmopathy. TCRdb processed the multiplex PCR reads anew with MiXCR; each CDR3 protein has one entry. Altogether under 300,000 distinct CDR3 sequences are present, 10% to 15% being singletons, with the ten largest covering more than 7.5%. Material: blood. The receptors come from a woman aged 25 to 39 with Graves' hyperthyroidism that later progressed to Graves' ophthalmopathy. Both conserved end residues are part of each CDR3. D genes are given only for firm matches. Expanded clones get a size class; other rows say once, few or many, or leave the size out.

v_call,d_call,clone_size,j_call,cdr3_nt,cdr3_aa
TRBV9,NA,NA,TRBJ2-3,TGTGCCAGCAGCGCCTCCGGGGCGGAGGCAGATACGCAGTATTTT,CASSASGAEADTQYF
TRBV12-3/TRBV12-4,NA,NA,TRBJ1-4,TGTGCCAGCAGTTTATTAGGAGGGCAGCGGGCTGAAAAACTGTTTTTT,CASSLLGGQRAEKLFF
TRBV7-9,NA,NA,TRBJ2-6,TGTGCCAGCAGCGAAGCAGGGGCATCGTCCAACGTCCTGACTTTC,CASSEAGASSNVLTF
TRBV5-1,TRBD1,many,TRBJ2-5,TGCGCCAGCAGCCCCTGGGACAGAGCAGAAGAGACCCAGTACTTC,CASSPWDRAEETQYF
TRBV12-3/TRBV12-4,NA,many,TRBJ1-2,TGTGCCAGCAGTTTTAGCTTGTTGGGACCGGGGACCGATGATGGCTACACCTTC,CASSFSLLGPGTDDGYTF
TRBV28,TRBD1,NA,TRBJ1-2,TGTGCCAGCAGTTCTGGACAGGGGCTAAGTTCCTATGGCTACACCTTC,CASSSGQGLSSYGYTF
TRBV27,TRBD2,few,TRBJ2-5,TGTGCCAGCAGTCCCCTTAGGCCGCGGGAGGAGACCCAGTACTTC,CASSPLRPREETQYF
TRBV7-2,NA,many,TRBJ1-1,TGTGCCAGCAGCTCTTACACTGAAGCTTTCTTT,CASSSYTEAFF
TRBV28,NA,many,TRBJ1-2,TGTGCCAGCAGTTTATGGGGCGGCTACACCTTC,CASSLWGGYTF
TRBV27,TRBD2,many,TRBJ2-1,TGTGCCAGCAGTCCCTGGGCTAGCGGGCCCTACAATGAGCAGTTCTTC,CASSPWASGPYNEQFF
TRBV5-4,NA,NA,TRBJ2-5,TGTGCCAGCAGCGCCTACGGGGCGGAAGAGACCCAGTACTTC,CASSAYGAEETQYF
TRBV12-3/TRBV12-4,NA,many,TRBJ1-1,TGTGCCAGCAGTTTAATAGGAGGGGATGCTTTCTTT,CASSLIGGDAFF
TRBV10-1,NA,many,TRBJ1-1,TGCGCCAAGATGACCAGGGTTCCTGCCCAGAACACTGAAGCTTTCTTT,CAKMTRVPAQNTEAFF
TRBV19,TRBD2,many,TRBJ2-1,TGTGCCAGTAGTATTAGCGGGTTTTACAATGAGCAGTTCTTC,CASSISGFYNEQFF
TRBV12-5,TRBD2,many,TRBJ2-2,TGTGCTAGTGGTTTGGTACCCTCTAGGATAGCGGGGAACACCGGGGAGCTGTTTTTT,CASGLVPSRIAGNTGELFF
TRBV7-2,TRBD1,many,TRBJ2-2,TGTGCCAGCAGCTTAAAGACAGGGGGCCGTAACACCGGGGAGCTGTTTTTT,CASSLKTGGRNTGELFF
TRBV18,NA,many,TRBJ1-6,TGTGCCAGCTCACCACTGGTGGTAGGGGATTCACCCCTCCACTTT,CASSPLVVGDSPLHF
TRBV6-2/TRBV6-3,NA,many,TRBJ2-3,TGTGCCAGCAGTTACTCGAACGTCGATAATACGCAGTATTTT,CASSYSNVDNTQYF
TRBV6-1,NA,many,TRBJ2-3,TGTGCCAGCAGCACAGGGTCTGGCACAGATACGCAGTATTTT,CASSTGSGTDTQYF
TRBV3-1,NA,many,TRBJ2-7,TGTGCCAGCAGCCAAGATCACCCGGGCATCTACGAGCAGTACTTC,CASSQDHPGIYEQYF
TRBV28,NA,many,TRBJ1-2,TGTGCCAGCAGTTTACCCCATCAGGGGGGCTACACCTTC,CASSLPHQGGYTF
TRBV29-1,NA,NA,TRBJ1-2,TGCAGCGTTGAAGCCCGGCCGGAGAACTATGGCTACACCTTC,CSVEARPENYGYTF
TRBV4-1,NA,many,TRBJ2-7,TGCGCCAGCAGCCAAGTTACCCCCGGGGCGAACGAGCAGTACTTC,CASSQVTPGANEQYF
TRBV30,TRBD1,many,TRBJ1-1,TGTGCCTGGAGCGTATACAGGGGCGCTGAAGCTTTCTTT,CAWSVYRGAEAFF
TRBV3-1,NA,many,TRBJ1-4,TGTGCCAGCAGACGAAGTAGCGCAACTAATGAAAAACTGTTTTTT,CASRRSSATNEKLFF
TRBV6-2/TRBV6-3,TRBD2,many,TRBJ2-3,TGTGCCACCCGACTAGCGGGAGCTGGAGATACGCAGTATTTT,CATRLAGAGDTQYF
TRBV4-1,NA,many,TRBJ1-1,TGCGCCAGCAGCCCGGGACTGTCGAACACTGAAGCTTTCTTT,CASSPGLSNTEAFF
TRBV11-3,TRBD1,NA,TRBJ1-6,TGTGCCAGCAGCTTAGAGGACAGGCCTTCACCCCTCCACTTT,CASSLEDRPSPLHF
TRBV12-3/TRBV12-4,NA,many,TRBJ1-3,TGTGCCAGCAGTTTAGCGACATCCGGGGCTGGAAACACCATATATTTT,CASSLATSGAGNTIYF
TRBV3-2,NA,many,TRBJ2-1,TGTGCCAGCAGCCAAGTGCCCCCTCTCGGGGAGGATGAGCAGTTCTTC,CASSQVPPLGEDEQFF
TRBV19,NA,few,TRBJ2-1,TGTGCCAGTAGAAGAGACCTCGCCTACAATGAGCAGTTCTTC,CASRRDLAYNEQFF
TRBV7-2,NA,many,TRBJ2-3,TGTGCCAGCAGCCTATTAGCCGCTAGCACAGATACGCAGTATTTT,CASSLLAASTDTQYF
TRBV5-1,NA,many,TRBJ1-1,TGCGCCAGCGTTGGGGGATGGGGCAAGAACACTGAAGCTTTCTTT,CASVGGWGKNTEAFF
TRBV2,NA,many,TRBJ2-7,TGTGCCAGCAGTGAATGGGGCTCTACCTACGAGCAGTACTTC,CASSEWGSTYEQYF
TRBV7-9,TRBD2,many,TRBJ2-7,TGTGCCAGCAGCTTAGGGGGGGTAGCGGGCGCCTACGAGCAGTACTTC,CASSLGGVAGAYEQYF
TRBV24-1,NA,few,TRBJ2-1,TGTGCCACCAGTGATCACCAAGGACTGGGGGAGTTCTTC,CATSDHQGLGEFF
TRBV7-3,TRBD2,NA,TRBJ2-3,TGTGCCAGCAGCTTCGACAGCGGGGGAACAGATACGCAGTATTTT,CASSFDSGGTDTQYF
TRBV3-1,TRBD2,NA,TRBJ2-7,TGTGCCAGCAGCCAGGCGGGGGGGAATCTCTACGAGCAGTACTTC,CASSQAGGNLYEQYF
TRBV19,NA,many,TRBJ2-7,TGTGCCAGTAGTATGGCCCCCTCGGCAGGGACCAGCTCCTACGAGCAGTACTTC,CASSMAPSAGTSSYEQYF
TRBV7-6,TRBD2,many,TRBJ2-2,TGTGCCAGCAGCTGGGGAGGGCGGGAGCTGTTTTTT,CASSWGGRELFF
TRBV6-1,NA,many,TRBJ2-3,TGTGCCAGCAGTGAAGGACCTACGCAGTATTTT,CASSEGPTQYF
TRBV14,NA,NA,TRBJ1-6,TGTGCCAGCAGCCAGGACAGTCGGAGGAATTCACCCCTCCACTTT,CASSQDSRRNSPLHF
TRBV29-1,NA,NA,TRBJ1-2,TGCAGCGGCGGGTCCACAGGGTATGAAGGCTACACCTTC,CSGGSTGYEGYTF
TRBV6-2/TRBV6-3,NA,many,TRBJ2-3,TGTGCCAGCAGTTACTCAGGGCCTCCCTATACGCAGTATTTT,CASSYSGPPYTQYF
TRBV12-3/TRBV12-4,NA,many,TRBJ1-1,TGTGCCAGCAGTTCGGGGGTCGGTGCTTTCTTT,CASSSGVGAFF
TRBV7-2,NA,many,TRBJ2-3,TGTGCCAGCAGCCTGGAGTGGGCTAGGCGCGCAGATACGCAGTATTTT,CASSLEWARRADTQYF
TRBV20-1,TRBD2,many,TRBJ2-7,TGCAGTGCTAGGCGCGGACTAGCGGGGGTCGCCGAGCAGTACTTC,CSARRGLAGVAEQYF
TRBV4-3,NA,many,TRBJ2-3,TGCGCCAGCAGCCACGACTATCGACTTACAGATACGCAGTATTTT,CASSHDYRLTDTQYF
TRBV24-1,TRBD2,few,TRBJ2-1,TGTGCCACCAGTACTCCTAGGACTAGCGGGAATGCGGCCTACAATGAGCAGTTCTTC,CATSTPRTSGNAAYNEQFF
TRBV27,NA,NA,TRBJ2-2,TGTGCCAGCAGTTTTCTTCCCGCACTAGGACCCGGGGAGCTGTTTTTT,CASSFLPALGPGELFF
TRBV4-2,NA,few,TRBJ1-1,TGTGCCAGCAGCCAAGATCGGAGCGGAGCTTTCTTT,CASSQDRSGAFF
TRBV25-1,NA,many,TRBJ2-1,TGTGCCAGCAGTGAATTAGGCACTAGAGGGGACAATGAGCAGTTCTTC,CASSELGTRGDNEQFF
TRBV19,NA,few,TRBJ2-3,TGTGCCAGTAGCCCCCTTCGCCTCACAGATACGCAGTATTTT,CASSPLRLTDTQYF
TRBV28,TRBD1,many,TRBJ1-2,TGTGCCAGCAGTCTCGGGACAGGGGGCGTGCAGGGCTACACCTTC,CASSLGTGGVQGYTF
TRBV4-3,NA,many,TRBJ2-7,TGCGCCAGCAGCCAAAATTCGGTAGGGTATGAGCAGTACTTC,CASSQNSVGYEQYF